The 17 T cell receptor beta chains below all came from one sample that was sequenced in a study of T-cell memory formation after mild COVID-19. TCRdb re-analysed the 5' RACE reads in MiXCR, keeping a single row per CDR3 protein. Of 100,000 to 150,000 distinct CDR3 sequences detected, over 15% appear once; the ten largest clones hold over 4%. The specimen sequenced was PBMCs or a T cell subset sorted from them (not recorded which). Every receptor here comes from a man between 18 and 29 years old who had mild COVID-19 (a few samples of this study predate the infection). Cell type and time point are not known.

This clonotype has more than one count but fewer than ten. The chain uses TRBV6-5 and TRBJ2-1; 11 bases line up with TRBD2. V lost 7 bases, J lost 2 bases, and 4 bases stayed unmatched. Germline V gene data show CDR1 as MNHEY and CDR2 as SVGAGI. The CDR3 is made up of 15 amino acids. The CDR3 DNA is TGTGCCAGCAAATCTAGCGGGGGGACCTACAATGAGCAGTTCTTC. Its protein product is CASKSSGGTYNEQFF.

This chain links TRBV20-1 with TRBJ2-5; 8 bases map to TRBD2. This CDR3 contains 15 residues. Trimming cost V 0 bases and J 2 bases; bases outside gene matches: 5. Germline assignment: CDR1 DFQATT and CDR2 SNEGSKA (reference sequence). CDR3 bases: TGCAGTGCTAGAGACAGCGGGGGACCTCAAGAGACCCAGTACTTC. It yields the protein CSARDSGGPQETQYF.

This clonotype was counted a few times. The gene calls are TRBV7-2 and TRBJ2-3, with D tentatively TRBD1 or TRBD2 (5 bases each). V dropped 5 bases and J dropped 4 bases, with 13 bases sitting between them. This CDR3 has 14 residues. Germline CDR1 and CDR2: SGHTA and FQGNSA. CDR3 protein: CASSPGPGSDTQYF. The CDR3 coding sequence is TGTGCCAGCAGCCCGGGGCCAGGGTCAGATACGCAGTATTTT.

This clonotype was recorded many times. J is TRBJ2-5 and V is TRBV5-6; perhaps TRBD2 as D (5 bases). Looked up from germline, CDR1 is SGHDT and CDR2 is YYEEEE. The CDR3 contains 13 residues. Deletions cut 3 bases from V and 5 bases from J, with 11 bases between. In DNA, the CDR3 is TGTGCCAGCAGCTCTCTAGCTGCCGAGACCCAGTACTTC. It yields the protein CASSSLAAETQYF.

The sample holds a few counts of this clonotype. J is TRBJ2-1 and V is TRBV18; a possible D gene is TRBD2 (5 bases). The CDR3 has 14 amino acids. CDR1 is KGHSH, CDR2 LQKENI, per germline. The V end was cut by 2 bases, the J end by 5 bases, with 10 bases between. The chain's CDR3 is CASSPTWGDNEQFF. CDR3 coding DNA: TGTGCCAGCTCACCAACATGGGGAGACAATGAGCAGTTCTTC.

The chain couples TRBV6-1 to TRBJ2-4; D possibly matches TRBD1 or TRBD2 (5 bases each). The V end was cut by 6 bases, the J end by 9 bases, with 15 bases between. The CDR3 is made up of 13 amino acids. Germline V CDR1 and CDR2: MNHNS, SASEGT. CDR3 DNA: TGTGCCAGCAGGAGTGGGGGTGGTGCCATTCAGTACTTC. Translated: CASRSGGGAIQYF.

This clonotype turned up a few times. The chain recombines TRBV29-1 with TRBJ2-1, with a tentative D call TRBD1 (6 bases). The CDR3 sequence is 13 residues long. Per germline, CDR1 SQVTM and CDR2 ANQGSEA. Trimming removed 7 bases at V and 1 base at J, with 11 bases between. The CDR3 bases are TGCAGCGGAAAAGGGGGTTCCTACAATGAGCAGTTCTTC. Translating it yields CSGKGGSYNEQFF.

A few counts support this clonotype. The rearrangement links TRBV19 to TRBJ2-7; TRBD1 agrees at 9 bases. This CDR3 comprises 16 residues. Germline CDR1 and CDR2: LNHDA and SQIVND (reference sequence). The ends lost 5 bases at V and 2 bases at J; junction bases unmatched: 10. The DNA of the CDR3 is TGTGCCAGTAGTTTCTCGACAGGGGGTACCCCCTACGAGCAGTACTTC. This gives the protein CASSFSTGGTPYEQYF.

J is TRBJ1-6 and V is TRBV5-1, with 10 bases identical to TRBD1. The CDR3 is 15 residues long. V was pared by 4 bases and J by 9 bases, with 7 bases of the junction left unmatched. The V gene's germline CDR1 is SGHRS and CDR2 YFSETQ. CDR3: CASSQGQGTVSPLHF. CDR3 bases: TGCGCCAGCAGCCAGGGACAGGGGACGGTTTCACCCCTCCACTTT.

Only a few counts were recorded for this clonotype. In nucleotides, the CDR3 is TGTGCCACCAGCGGGGACAGCTCCTACAATGAGCAGTTCTTC. Encoded protein: CATSGDSSYNEQFF. The chain joins TRBV15 to TRBJ2-1; 7 bases agree with TRBD1. CDR3 length equals 14 residues. J lost 0 bases, V lost 5 bases, and 1 base had no gene match. Germline lookup yields CDR1 LNHNV and CDR2 YYDKDF (reference sequence).

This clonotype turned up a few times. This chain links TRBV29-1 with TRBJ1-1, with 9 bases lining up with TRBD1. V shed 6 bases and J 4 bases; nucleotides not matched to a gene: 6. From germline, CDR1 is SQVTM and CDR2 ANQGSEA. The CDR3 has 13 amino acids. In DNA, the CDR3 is TGCAGCGTCCAGGGACAGGGACGCACTGAAGCTTTCTTT. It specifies CSVQGQGRTEAFF.

The CDR3 is CASSIAGRTDTQYF. The DNA of the CDR3 is TGTGCCAGTAGTATTGCGGGACGCACAGATACGCAGTATTTT. The V and J genes are TRBV19 and TRBJ2-3, with a weak D call TRBD2 (6 bases). Trimming left V 3 bases short and J 1 base short, with 8 bases between. CDR1 LNHDA and CDR2 SQIVND come from the germline V gene (reference sequence). The CDR3 has 14 residues. The full variable domain, its missing parts supplied by reference TRBV19 and TRBJ2-3, is DGGITQSPKYLFRKEGQNVTLSCEQNLNHDAMYWYRQDPGQGLRLIYYSQIVNDFQKGDIAEGYSVSREKKESFPLTVTSAQKNPTAFYLCASSIAGRTDTQYFGPGTRLTVL.

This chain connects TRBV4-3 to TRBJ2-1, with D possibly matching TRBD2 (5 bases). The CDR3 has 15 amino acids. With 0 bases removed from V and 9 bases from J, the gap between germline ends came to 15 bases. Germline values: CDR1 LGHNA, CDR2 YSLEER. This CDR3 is CASSQEVGGYSEQFF. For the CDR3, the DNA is TGCGCCAGCAGCCAAGAGGTAGGCGGGTATAGTGAGCAGTTCTTC.

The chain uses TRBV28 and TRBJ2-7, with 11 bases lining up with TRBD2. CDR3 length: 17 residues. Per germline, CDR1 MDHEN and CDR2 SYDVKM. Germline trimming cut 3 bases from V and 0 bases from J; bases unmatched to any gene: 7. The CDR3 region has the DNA TGTGCCAGCAGTTTGAAACTAGCGGGGGATTACTCCTACGAGCAGTACGTC. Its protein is CASSLKLAGDYSYEQYV.

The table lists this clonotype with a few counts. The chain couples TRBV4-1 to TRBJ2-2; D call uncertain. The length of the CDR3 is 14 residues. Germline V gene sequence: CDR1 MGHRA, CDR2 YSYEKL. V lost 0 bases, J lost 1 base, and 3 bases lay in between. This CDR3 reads CASSQEQNTGELFF. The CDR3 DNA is TGCGCCAGCAGCCAAGAACAGAACACCGGGGAGCTGTTTTTT.

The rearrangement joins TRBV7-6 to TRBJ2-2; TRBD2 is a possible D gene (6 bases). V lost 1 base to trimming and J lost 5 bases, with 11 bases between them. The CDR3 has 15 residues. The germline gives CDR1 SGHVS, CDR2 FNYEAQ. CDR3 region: CASSLGTTDTGELFF. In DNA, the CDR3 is TGTGCCAGCAGCTTAGGGACTACGGATACCGGGGAGCTGTTTTTT.

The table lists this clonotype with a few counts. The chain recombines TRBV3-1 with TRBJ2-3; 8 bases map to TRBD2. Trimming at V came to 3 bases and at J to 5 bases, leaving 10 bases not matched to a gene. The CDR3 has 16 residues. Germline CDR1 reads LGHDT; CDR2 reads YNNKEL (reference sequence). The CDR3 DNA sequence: TGTGCCAGCAGCCAGACCGGGACTAGTATTTTAGATACGCAGTATTTT. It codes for CASSQTGTSILDTQYF.